A single sample gave rise to the 19 T cell receptor beta chains below, sequenced in a study of T cells in Graves' hyperthyroidism and ophthalmopathy. The CDR3 regions of TCR beta were amplified from RNA transcripts. The HTBI primer set served for first-round RT-PCR of the TCR CDR3. MiXCR, applied by TCRdb to the multiplex PCR reads, yields one record per CDR3 protein. The sample carries around 690,000 distinct CDR3 sequences, approximately 15% recorded once. The sample was blood. The receptors were gathered from a man in his fifties or sixties with Graves' hyperthyroidism.

The chain combines TRBV24-1 with TRBJ2-5, with D possibly being TRBD1 or TRBD2 (5 bases each). This CDR3 has 14 amino acids. The V end was cut by 6 bases, the J end by 4 bases, with 14 bases between. Germline CDR1 is KGHDR and CDR2 is SFDVKD. This CDR3 reads CATSSLGVGETQYF. CDR3 nucleotide sequence: TGTGCCACCAGTAGCCTGGGGGTAGGAGAGACCCAGTACTTC.

At least ten counts were recorded for this clonotype. The chain has TRBV28 and TRBJ2-7; 7 bases are a match to TRBD2. CDR3 length equals 15 residues. Losses at the gene ends were 6 bases for V and 2 bases for J; bases not matched to a gene: 10. Germline CDR1 reads MDHEN; CDR2 reads SYDVKM. The CDR3, as DNA: TGTGCCAGCAGCCCCCTTTGGCGGGAGACCTACGAGCAGTACTTC. Translated, it gives CASSPLWRETYEQYF.

The chain combines TRBV5-1 with TRBJ2-5; 7 bases line up with TRBD2. With V trimmed by 1 base and J by 3 bases, 3 bases remained unmatched. Germline V gene sequence: CDR1 SGHRS, CDR2 YFSETQ. The CDR3 loop spans 14 amino acids. DNA for the CDR3: TGCGCCAGCAGCTTGTTTGGACTAGAAGAGACCCAGTACTTC. Its protein is CASSLFGLEETQYF.

Comments on this clonotype: A much larger clone differs from this one at a single base, so this may be a read error. CDR3: CANTTSYYEQYF. The CDR3 DNA follows: TGTGCCAACACGACTAGCTACTACGAGCAGTACTTC. The chain couples TRBV28 to TRBJ2-7, with 7 nucleotides matching TRBD2. Germline loops: CDR1 MDHEN, CDR2 SYDVKM. This CDR3 region has 12 residues. The trim removed 10 bases at V and 3 bases at J, leaving 6 bases unmatched.

Concerning this clonotype itself: A read error is possible here, since a much larger clone lies one base away. V and J are TRBV28 and TRBJ1-1, with D unclear. CDR3 length: 15 amino acids. Germline CDR1 reads MDHEN; CDR2 reads SYDVKM. CDR3 coding DNA: TGTGCCAGCAGTTCCACGGTACGAGGTAGCACTGGAGCTTTCTTT. Its translation is CASSSTVRGSTGAFF.

This clonotype was observed a handful of times. The chain joins TRBV20-1 to TRBJ2-1; tentatively, D is TRBD2 (5 bases). CDR1 DFQATT and CDR2 SNEGSKA come from the germline V gene (reference sequence). The length of the CDR3 is 15 residues. With 4 bases removed from V and 1 base from J, the gap between germline ends came to 14 bases. The CDR3 region is CSAIIGLGSYNEQFF. The CDR3 DNA sequence: TGCAGTGCTATAATAGGACTTGGATCCTACAATGAGCAGTTCTTC.

The chain recombines TRBV6-4 with TRBJ2-1; unclear D gene. Germline values: CDR1 MRHNA, CDR2 SNTAGT. V shed 5 bases and J shed 3 bases, with 14 bases lying between them. The CDR3 is 15 residues long. This CDR3 is CASSLSRLDYNEQFF. Here the CDR3 DNA reads TGTGCCAGCAGTCTTTCTAGGTTAGACTACAATGAGCAGTTCTTC.

This clonotype came up a few times. The genes are TRBV28 and TRBJ2-7, with D hard to call. V was cut by 5 bases and J by 0 bases, with 11 bases left in between. Per the germline V gene, CDR1 is MDHEN and CDR2 is SYDVKM. CDR3 length: 14 residues. CDR3: CASSVLLPSYEQYF. CDR3 coding DNA: TGTGCCAGCAGTGTACTACTACCCTCCTACGAGCAGTACTTC.

This chain uses TRBV5-1 with TRBJ1-1; maybe TRBD1 (6 bases). CDR1 and CDR2 from the germline V gene are SGHRS and YFSETQ. V was pared by 0 bases and J by 3 bases, with 9 bases between. The CDR3 has 14 residues. Written as DNA, the CDR3 is TGCGCCAGCAGCTTGGGGGGGCGTGACACTGAAGCTTTCTTT. Translating it yields CASSLGGRDTEAFF.

The sample holds many counts of this clonotype. The V call is TRBV6-1, the J call TRBJ1-5, with D unclear. This CDR3 spans 13 amino acids. V was shortened by 6 bases and J by 4 bases, with 10 bases between the two germline ends. Germline V gene lookup returns CDR1 MNHNS and CDR2 SASEGT. Here the CDR3 DNA reads TGTGCCAGCAGCCCCCGTGAGAATCAGCCCCAGCATTTT. Its translation is CASSPRENQPQHF.

This clonotype has more than one count but fewer than ten. The CDR3 DNA follows: TGTGCCAGCAGCTTGTATACCAGGACTAGGGACTACAATGAGCAGTTCTTC. Translation gives CASSLYTRTRDYNEQFF. V is TRBV5-6 and J is TRBJ2-1; TRBD2 aligns across 7 bases. V lost 1 base and J lost 3; bases outside the gene matches: 10. Germline CDR1 SGHDT, CDR2 YYEEEE. The CDR3 runs to 17 residues.

This clonotype was seen once. The chain carries TRBV24-1 and TRBJ2-1, with D possibly being TRBD2 (5 bases). This CDR3 spans 14 amino acids. V shed 4 bases and J shed 1 base, with 7 bases lying between them. Germline V CDR1 and CDR2: KGHDR, SFDVKD. CDR3 nucleotide sequence: TGTGCCACCAGTGACAGCGGTTCCTACAATGAGCAGTTCTTC. Translation: CATSDSGSYNEQFF.

There are many counts of this clonotype. The rearrangement joins TRBV11-2 to TRBJ1-4; D is perhaps TRBD1 (5 bases). The CDR3 has 14 residues. Trimming stripped 5 bases from V and 4 bases from J, with 11 bases between. Per germline, CDR1 SGHAT and CDR2 FQNNGV. The CDR3 is CASSPDISNEKLFF. The CDR3 coding sequence is TGTGCCAGCAGCCCGGACATAAGTAATGAAAAACTGTTTTTT.

A few counts support this clonotype. The rearrangement joins TRBV7-9 to TRBJ1-3, with D maybe TRBD1 (5 bases). Germline V gene lookup returns CDR1 SEHNR and CDR2 FQNEAQ (reference sequence). V lost 0 bases to trimming and J lost 1 base, with 13 bases between them. The CDR3 runs to 17 residues. The CDR3, as DNA: TGTGCCAGCAGCTTAGCCGGGGCCGCCGGGTCTGGAAACACCATATATTTT. Amino acid sequence: CASSLAGAAGSGNTIYF.

This clonotype was detected a few times. The chain joins TRBV28 to TRBJ2-1; TRBD1 agrees at 10 bases. CDR1 MDHEN and CDR2 SYDVKM come from the germline V gene. The CDR3 covers 14 residues. Trimming cost V 6 bases and J 9 bases; bases outside gene matches: 8. The CDR3 sequence: CASRWTGGRGEQFF. The CDR3 region has the DNA TGTGCCAGCAGGTGGACAGGGGGGCGGGGTGAGCAGTTCTTC.

For this clonotype: This may stem from a read error, because a much larger clone lies one nucleotide away. The chain combines TRBV28 with TRBJ2-5, with D tentatively TRBD1 (6 bases). Germline V gives CDR1 MDHEN, CDR2 SYDVKM. The CDR3 totals 14 residues. CDR3 in amino acids: CAGSLGQSRETQYF. The CDR3 DNA sequence: TGTGCCGGCAGTCTGGGACAAAGCAGGGAGACCCAGTACTTC.

This clonotype was picked up one time. Here the CDR3 DNA reads TGTGCCTGGAGTGCACGGGGGACAGGCACTCAGCCCCAGCATTTT. Translation: CAWSARGTGTQPQHF. The chain links TRBV30 to TRBJ1-5, with TRBD1 identical over 8 bases. CDR3 length: 15 amino acids. Germline-derived CDR1 and CDR2 are GTSNPN and SVGIG (reference sequence). J gave up 6 bases and V 1 base, and 8 bases lay outside the gene matches.

A few counts support this clonotype. The chain is built from TRBV5-4 and TRBJ2-5; TRBD2 matches at 10 bases. Trimming took 0 bases from V and 4 from J; bases not matched to a gene: 6. The germline V gene encodes CDR1 SGHNT and CDR2 YYREEE (reference sequence). There are 16 residues in the CDR3. The CDR3 DNA sequence: TGTGCCAGCAGCTTGGCTATAGCGGGAGGATCAGAGACCCAGTACTTC. Its protein is CASSLAIAGGSETQYF. The whole variable domain, filled in from reference TRBV5-4 and TRBJ2-5, reads ETGVTQSPTHLIKTRGQQVTLRCSSQSGHNTVSWYQQALGQGPQFIFQYYREEENGRGNFPPRFSGLQFPNYSSELNVNALELDDSALYLCASSLAIAGGSETQYFGPGTRLLVL.

The chain recombines TRBV9 with TRBJ2-2; D not certain. V lost 4 bases and J lost 4, with 8 bases in between. The CDR3 extends over 13 amino acids. Germline CDR1 SGDLS, CDR2 YYNGEE. The CDR3 DNA is TGTGCCAGCAGCTCGTGGGTCACCGGGGAGCTGTTTTTT. Its protein product is CASSSWVTGELFF.